This TCR beta chain comes out of a study of shared T cell receptors in the human thymus. Profiled with immunoSEQ multiplex PCR; TCRdb holds only in-frame clones, not every one. The sample holds roughly 710,000 clones, roughly 85% seen once. This CDR3 contains 12 residues. Trimming left V 6 bases short and J 3 bases short, with 9 bases between. The germline CDR1 and CDR2 sequences are MNHNY and SVGAGI (reference sequence). This sample was also put to use in a study of human thymus T cells.

This sequence originates from a girl in the first two years of life with a congenital heart defect. This rearrangement joins TRBV6-6 to TRBJ2-7, with D uncertain. Sequencing was performed on thymocytes. CDR3 protein: CASSSLRYEQYF. The CDR3 coding sequence is TGTGCCAGCAGCTCCCTCCGCTACGAGCAGTACTTC.